Shown below are 24 T cell receptor beta chains from a single sample sequenced in a study of naive and memory T cell subsets. An oligonucleotide containing a UMI was ligated to the 3' end of TCR cDNA. The SP2 primer and nested alpha and beta constant region primers amplified ligated cDNA in four rounds. MiXCR, run by TCRdb on the 5' RACE reads, gives a single entry per CDR3 protein. The top ten hold about 2.4% of the sample, which has about 32,000 distinct CDR3 sequences, roughly a sixth seen once. The receptors originated from a female donor in good health.

Ten or more counts support this clonotype. The V call is TRBV6-2 or TRBV6-3, the J call TRBJ2-1; 10 nucleotides align to TRBD2. The V and J ends lost 6 bases and 3 bases, in that order; junction bases with no gene match: 5. The V gene's germline CDR1 is MNHEY and CDR2 SVGEGT. The CDR3 is 15 amino acids. The CDR3 region has the DNA TGTGCCAGCAGGGTAGCGGGGGGTCGCTACAATGAGCAGTTCTTC. Protein: CASRVAGGRYNEQFF.

This clonotype was seen many times. The chain carries TRBV20-1 and TRBJ2-1; the D is unclear. The germline V and J ends were trimmed by 0 bases and 0 bases, with 9 bases remaining between them. The CDR3 consists of 15 residues. Per germline, CDR1 DFQATT and CDR2 SNEGSKA (reference sequence). In nucleotides, the CDR3 is TGCAGTGCTAGAGATTTAAGGGCCTCCTACAATGAGCAGTTCTTC. The encoded protein is CSARDLRASYNEQFF.

The chain joins TRBV7-6 to TRBJ2-7; 12 bases match TRBD2. Trimming at V came to 1 base and at J to 5 bases, leaving 6 bases not matched to a gene. The CDR3 has 16 residues. The germline gives CDR1 SGHVS, CDR2 FNYEAQ. The CDR3, as DNA: TGTGCCAGCAGCTTAGGTCAGACTAGCGGGGGAGACGAGCAGTACTTC. Translating it yields CASSLGQTSGGDEQYF.

In this sample, this clonotype is medium-sized (0.01 to 0.1%). This chain uses TRBV12-3 or TRBV12-4 with TRBJ1-2; 10 bases are shared with TRBD1. V trimming: 6 bases; J trimming: 5 bases; junction bases outside the gene matches: 3. This CDR3 has 13 amino acids. CDR3 residues: CASSTGQGYGYTF. CDR3 sequence (DNA): TGTGCCAGCAGCACGGGACAGGGGTATGGCTACACCTTC.

This clonotype showed up many times. The chain links TRBV7-2 to TRBJ2-7; D is uncertain. The V end was cut by 5 bases, the J end by 6 bases, with 8 bases between. The CDR3 has 11 amino acids. Germline values: CDR1 SGHTA, CDR2 FQGNSA. The CDR3 sequence is CASSLMGEQYF. For the CDR3, the DNA is TGTGCCAGCAGCCTCATGGGCGAGCAGTACTTC.

The chain carries TRBV25-1 and TRBJ2-5; D is ambiguous. With 2 bases removed from V and 4 bases from J, the gap between germline ends came to 14 bases. The CDR3 is 15 residues long. Per the germline V gene, CDR1 is MGHDK and CDR2 is SYGVNS. The CDR3 sequence is CASSEVRAAGETQYF. The CDR3, as DNA: TGTGCCAGCAGTGAAGTCCGGGCGGCCGGAGAGACCCAGTACTTC.

This clonotype was picked up a small number of times. This chain connects TRBV7-2 to TRBJ2-5; 11 bases are shared with TRBD1. The V segment lost 5 bases and the J segment 4 bases; nucleotides outside the gene matches: 6. This CDR3 comprises 15 residues. CDR1 is SGHTA and CDR2 is FQGNSA in the germline V gene. In DNA, the CDR3 is TGTGCCAGCAGCAACCCAGGGACAGGGGGAGAGACCCAGTACTTC. This gives the protein CASSNPGTGGETQYF.

This clonotype was recorded at least ten times. The chain joins TRBV7-2 to TRBJ1-5; D might be TRBD1 (6 bases). This CDR3 contains 13 residues. V lost 5 bases to trimming and J lost 4 bases, with 9 bases between them. Looked up from germline, CDR1 is SGHTA and CDR2 is FQGNSA. CDR3 amino acids: CASSAQGNQPQHF. CDR3 DNA: TGTGCCAGCAGCGCGCAGGGGAATCAGCCCCAGCATTTT. Full variable domain (rest looked up from reference TRBV7-2 and TRBJ1-5): GAGVSQSPSNKVTEKGKDVELRCDPISGHTALYWYRQSLGQGLEFLIYFQGNSAPDKSGLPSDRFSAERTGGSVSTLTIQRTQQEDSAVYLCASSAQGNQPQHFGDGTRLSIL.

The chain is built from TRBV10-3 and TRBJ2-5; 8 nucleotides line up with TRBD1. The CDR3 consists of 18 residues. V lost 3 bases to trimming and J lost 2 bases; unmatched junction nucleotides: 14. CDR1 ENHRY and CDR2 SYGVKD come from the germline V gene. This chain's CDR3 is CAISDPDRGVFNQETQYF. The DNA for the CDR3 is TGTGCCATCAGTGACCCCGACAGGGGTGTATTTAATCAAGAGACCCAGTACTTC.

Regarding this clonotype: A much larger clone lies one base from this, so it may be a read error. The V call is TRBV7-8, the J call TRBJ2-7, with 7 bases that match TRBD2. V shed 5 bases, J shed 2 bases, and the junction held 9 bases outside the gene matches. CDR3 size: 15 residues. The germline gives CDR1 SGHVS, CDR2 FQNEAQ. The CDR3 coding sequence is TGTGCCAGCAGCCCCGGTAGCGGGCGCGCCTACGAGCAGTACTTC. This translates into CASSPGSGRAYEQYF.

This clonotype was seen more than once but under ten times. The chain carries TRBV12-3 or TRBV12-4 and TRBJ1-1; weak D call: TRBD1 (5 bases). V lost 1 base and J 1 base, leaving 7 bases between the germline ends. This CDR3 is 14 amino acids long. CDR3 sequence (DNA): TGTGCCAGCAGTTTAGGGAGGGGGAACACTGAAGCTTTCTTT. This sequence encodes CASSLGRGNTEAFF.

This clonotype turned up a few times. The chain couples TRBV12-3 or TRBV12-4 to TRBJ1-1; no clear D gene. The CDR3 length is 12 residues. V shed 5 bases and J shed 2 bases, with 6 bases lying between them. The CDR3 region is CASSPFNTEAFF. The CDR3 nucleotides read TGTGCCAGCAGTCCCTTTAACACTGAAGCTTTCTTT.

This clonotype was seen more than once but under ten times. This sequence joins TRBV29-1 and TRBJ2-3; D is undetermined. V shed 7 bases and J shed 5 bases, with 13 bases lying between them. Per the germline V gene, CDR1 is SQVTM and CDR2 is ANQGSEA. The CDR3 extends over 12 amino acids. This CDR3 is CSAGRPRDTQYF. DNA of the CDR3: TGCAGCGCCGGACGGCCGCGAGATACGCAGTATTTT.

The chain couples TRBV3-1 to TRBJ2-7; the D is unclear. Germline V gene lookup returns CDR1 LGHDT and CDR2 YNNKEL (reference sequence). This CDR3 has 12 amino acids. V was cut by 1 base and J by 3 bases, with 4 bases left in between. The CDR3 loop is CASSQAHYEQYF. CDR3 coding DNA: TGTGCCAGCAGCCAAGCCCACTACGAGCAGTACTTC.

This clonotype was recorded many times. The J gene is TRBJ2-6, the V gene TRBV6-4, with TRBD1 as a possible D gene (5 bases). Looked up from germline, CDR1 is MRHNA and CDR2 is SNTAGT. The CDR3 has 16 residues. Trimming took 6 bases from V and 1 from J, leaving 13 bases between them. CDR3 amino acids: CASSPIPGSGANVLTF. Here the CDR3 DNA reads TGTGCCAGCAGCCCAATCCCAGGGTCTGGGGCCAACGTCCTGACTTTC.

The V and J genes are TRBV12-5 and TRBJ2-3; 10 bases are shared with TRBD2. The CDR3 runs 17 residues. V lost 0 bases and J lost 5; bases outside the gene matches: 8. Looked up from germline, CDR1 is LGHNT and CDR2 is FRNRAP. CDR3 amino acids: CASGLVPLAGTLDTQYF. CDR3 bases: TGTGCTAGTGGTTTGGTACCACTAGCGGGGACTTTAGATACGCAGTATTTT.

The chain employs TRBV11-3 and TRBJ2-1, with 9 bases identical to TRBD1. CDR3 length: 17 residues. The V segment lost 0 bases and the J segment 7 bases; nucleotides outside the gene matches: 10. CDR1 is SGHNT, CDR2 YENEEA, per germline. The CDR3 here is CASSLDHSGQGLNEQFF. The CDR3 nucleotides are TGTGCCAGCAGCTTAGATCACTCGGGACAGGGTTTGAATGAGCAGTTCTTC. Looking up the rest from reference TRBV11-3 and TRBJ2-1 gives the full variable domain: EAGVVQSPRYKIIEKKQPVAFWCNPISGHNTLYWYLQNLGQGPELLIRYENEEAVDDSQLPKDRFSAERLKGVDSTLKIQPAELGDSAVYLCASSLDHSGQGLNEQFFGPGTRLTVL.

This clonotype was observed a handful of times. The chain is built from TRBV5-1 and TRBJ1-2; D is undetermined. Trimming shortened V by 5 bases and J by 0 bases, and 11 bases separated the two germline ends. The CDR3 is made up of 14 amino acids. The germline V gene encodes CDR1 SGHRS and CDR2 YFSETQ. DNA for the CDR3: TGCGCCAGCAGGCGGGAACAGACTAACTATGGCTACACCTTC. Translating gives CASRREQTNYGYTF.

This clonotype was found many times. The gene calls are TRBV6-4 and TRBJ2-3, with 12 bases aligning to TRBD2. The CDR3 consists of 14 residues. The V segment lost 9 bases and the J segment 6 bases; nucleotides outside the gene matches: 7. The germline V gene encodes CDR1 MRHNA and CDR2 SNTAGT. The CDR3 DNA sequence: TGTGCCAGTCCTAGCGGGGGGGCCCTCGATACGCAGTATTTT. Translating it yields CASPSGGALDTQYF.

The genes are TRBV27 and TRBJ2-1; perhaps TRBD2 as D (6 bases). Germline values: CDR1 MNHEY, CDR2 SMNVEV (reference sequence). The CDR3 is 14 amino acids. Trimming removed 3 bases at V and 7 bases at J, with 13 bases between. The CDR3 is CASSFGTPANEQFF. As DNA, the CDR3 is TGTGCCAGCAGTTTTGGGACTCCGGCGAATGAGCAGTTCTTC.

This clonotype was detected many times. V gene TRBV5-5 combines with J gene TRBJ2-3; the D call may be TRBD1 or TRBD2 (6 bases each). CDR1 and CDR2 (germline): SGHKS, YYEKEE (reference sequence). The V gene lost 4 bases and the J gene lost 0 bases, with 18 bases spanning the gap. There are 17 residues in the CDR3. This CDR3 is CASSPRGGTPSTDTQYF. The DNA of the CDR3 is TGTGCCAGCAGCCCCCGGGGCGGGACACCTAGCACAGATACGCAGTATTTT.

The V gene is TRBV12-3 or TRBV12-4, the J gene TRBJ1-5, with no clear D. The V and J ends lost 6 bases and 5 bases respectively, with 14 bases between them. This CDR3 comprises 14 residues. The CDR3 DNA follows: TGTGCCAGCAGCTCATCGCAGGCGGATCAGCCCCAGCATTTT. Translation: CASSSSQADQPQHF.

There are many counts of this clonotype. The J gene is TRBJ2-3, the V gene TRBV3-1, with a weak D call TRBD1 (5 bases). V lost 3 bases and J 8 bases, leaving 9 bases between the germline ends. The germline CDR1 and CDR2 sequences are LGHDT and YNNKEL (reference sequence). The CDR3 runs to 12 residues. CDR3 sequence: CASSHFQGTQYF. In DNA form, the CDR3 reads TGTGCCAGCAGCCATTTCCAGGGTACGCAGTATTTT.

V usage is TRBV7-2 and J usage is TRBJ2-7; either TRBD1 or TRBD2 may fit D (5 bases each). This CDR3 is built from 14 residues. The V gene lost 4 bases and the J gene lost 7 bases, with 17 bases spanning the gap. Germline CDR1 SGHTA, CDR2 FQGNSA. The CDR3 DNA reads as TGTGCCAGCAGCTCGCCCGGGACCCCGAGAGAGCAGTACTTC. Protein: CASSSPGTPREQYF.